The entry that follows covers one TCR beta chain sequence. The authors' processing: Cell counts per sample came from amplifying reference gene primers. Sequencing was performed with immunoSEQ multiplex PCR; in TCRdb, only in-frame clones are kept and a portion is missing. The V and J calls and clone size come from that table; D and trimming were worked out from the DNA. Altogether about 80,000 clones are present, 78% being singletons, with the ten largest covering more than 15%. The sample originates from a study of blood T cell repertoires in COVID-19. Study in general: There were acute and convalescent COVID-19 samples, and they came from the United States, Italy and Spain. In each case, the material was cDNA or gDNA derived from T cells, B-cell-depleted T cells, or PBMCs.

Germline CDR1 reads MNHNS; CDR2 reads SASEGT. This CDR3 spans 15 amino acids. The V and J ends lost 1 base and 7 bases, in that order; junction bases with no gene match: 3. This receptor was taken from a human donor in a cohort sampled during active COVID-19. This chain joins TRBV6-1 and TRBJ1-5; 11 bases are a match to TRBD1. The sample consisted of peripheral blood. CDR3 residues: CASSEGDRGGQPQHF. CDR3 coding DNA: TGTGCCAGCAGTGAAGGGGACAGGGGGGGCCAGCCCCAGCATTTT.